The clone carrying this T cell receptor beta chain was seen once. The source of the sample is a study of blood T cell repertoires in COVID-19. Profiled with immunoSEQ multiplex PCR; TCRdb holds only in-frame clones, not every one. The repertoire holds around 170,000 clones, roughly four fifths seen once, with 10% to 15% in the top ten. The germline gives CDR1 SGHDN, CDR2 FVKESK. The CDR3 loop spans 14 amino acids. V lost 0 bases to trimming and J lost 7 bases, with 7 bases between them. The sequencing input was peripheral blood. The chain carries TRBV14 and TRBJ1-6, with D maybe TRBD1 (5 bases). The source of this sequence is a man between 65 and 79 years old who had recovered from COVID-19. CDR3 amino acids: CASSQETANSPLHF. The CDR3 coding sequence is TGTGCCAGCAGCCAAGAGACAGCCAATTCACCCCTCCACTTT. Together with reference TRBV14 and TRBJ1-6, the CDR3 gives the full variable domain: EAGVTQFPSHSVIEKGQTVTLRCDPISGHDNLYWYRRVMGKEIKFLLHFVKESKQDESGMPNNRFLAERTGGTYSTLKVQPAELEDSGVYFCASSQETANSPLHFGNGTRLTVT.